This entry features one TCR beta chain sequence. The antigen it recognizes is unknown. There are no base qualities to consult, and no much larger clone falls within one base. The data belong to a study of cytomegalovirus exposure and HLA in healthy donors (dated by TCRdb to 2016 to 2017). Regarding the study in general: In an earlier analysis of several hundred of the donors, 250 to 300 Gb of sequence data and 117 million unique TCR beta sequences from about 190 million T cells were reported. Around 320 gigabases of sequencing data and 80 million or so unique TCR sequences were included in an early release covering under 650 HLA-typed donors. The genetic ancestry cluster associated with self-reported Caucasian donors included about 84% of the approximately 410 genotyped donors. The study aimed to test whether signatures of past pathogen exposure could be identified by cataloging public T cell receptors. The study profiled the T cell repertoires of some 610 subjects by immunosequencing and related them to cytomegalovirus serostatus. In addition to the first cohort of approximately 670 subjects, a separate validation cohort of over 90 different subjects was used. High-throughput TCR immunosequencing, statistical association of individual TCRs with disease status, and machine learning were combined to predict cytomegalovirus infection status. In a later analysis, previously published TCR beta repertoires from some 640 donors were re-analyzed and high-resolution HLA genotyping was added so that TCR occurrence patterns could be studied. Rather than using new phenotypic data, the later analysis identified candidate immune exposures from TCR beta sequences and from how often those sequences occurred across donors. To decide whether each TCR beta V gene segment behaved as functional or pseudogenic, an earlier analysis of nearly 600 of the donors relied on high-throughput TCR beta sequencing. Donor age, sex, ethnicity and CMV serostatus were compiled together with the repertoire data. A later genetic analysis used genome-wide SNP genotypes for about 65% of the 666 donors, treating that subset as a discovery cohort. All discovery cohort repertoires had been generated on a single sequencing platform. HLA typing covered class I and class II loci at four-digit resolution. The number of typed donors differed by locus: roughly 629-630 for A, B, C, DRB1 and DQB1; about 520 for DQA1; approximately 600 for DPA1; and about 450 for DPB1. Four to six DR-DQ haplotypes were handled as single units for association and clustering, since linkage in the cohort was strong. Among 398 genotyped donors of the cohort, an average of roughly 230,000 unique TCR beta nucleotide sequences was sequenced per donor, of which about 19% were non-productive. Study-wide findings and limitations: An association between a missense DCLRE1C variant and V-gene and J-gene trimming of TCR beta chains was found in a later genetic analysis and replicated in an independent cohort. Because HLA typing was unavailable for some donors at each locus, only the typed subset was used in association tests. A later analysis associated approximately 17,000 TCR beta sequences with specific HLA alleles at a false discovery rate of 0.05. When HLA alleles, especially DR and DQ, strongly co-occurred, attributing TCR associations to individual alleles was difficult. In an earlier analysis of around 500 of the donors, most TCR beta V segments appeared in productive rearrangements about 90% or about 30% of the time, broadly matching IMGT annotations. In a later analysis, most CMV-associated TCR beta chains were found to appear HLA-restricted, with HLA associations seemingly driven largely by CMV exposure. The study gave a list of 150 to 200 TCR beta chains associated with cytomegalovirus. In a later analysis, HLA-associated TCR beta chains showed more clonal expansion and lower generation probabilities than non-associated chains that were equally common. According to a later genetic analysis, donors in an Asian-associated ancestry cluster had fewer N-insertions in productive TCRs than the approximately 690-donor mean. In a later analysis, the rate of TCR association differed among HLA loci, with DRB1 alleles having the most associated TCRs and HLA-C alleles having the fewest. Linkage disequilibrium might explain the correlated functional status among segregating V segments, but an unknown experimental factor could not be excluded. In a later analysis, several top co-occurrence clusters were reported to appear linked to parvovirus B19, influenza, CMV and Epstein-Barr virus. The cohort was sequenced for TCR beta chains only, and without alpha or paired-chain data the features that could be detected were limited. Across donors, most TCR sequences were observed very rarely, whereas some public TCRs were present in many individuals. The presence/absence analyses assumed that sequencing depth was roughly uniform across donors, and that assumption may not be true. Three of the identified cytomegalovirus-associated TCR beta chains were confirmed in vitro to be specific for cytomegalovirus antigens. A further reported finding was that TCR beta sequences accurately predicted the HLA-A and HLA-B alleles for most subjects in the first cohort. Because counts were too low, roughly 18 rarely observed V segments, including chromosome 9 orphons, were left out of the earlier analysis of 500 to 650 of the donors. For the cohort, immune exposure information was limited to CMV serostatus. The classifier was reported to diagnose cytomegalovirus status with high specificity and sensitivity in both the original cohort and the validation cohort. The authors suggested that the approach could potentially be extended to other disease states and immunological phenotypes. The 87-base-pair reads could not distinguish some IMGT-functional V segments, including TRBV6-2 and TRBV6-3, so those segments were excluded. The sequencing pipeline was judged likely to have produced a cluster of highly shared sequence variants as a technical artifact.

The cohort comprised 550 to 700 healthy bone marrow donors. At the time of sampling, every cohort member was nominally healthy, though immune exposures that went unrecorded were likely present. The donor tested CMV seropositive and was one of the 289 seropositive cohort members. A peripheral blood sample was collected from each donor, and TCR beta sequencing was performed on peripheral blood mononuclear cells. Genomic DNA was extracted from the blood cell samples with the Qiagen DNeasy Blood Extraction Kit. Library creation used the immunoSEQ multiplex PCR assay. For the multiplex PCR, a mixture combining 60 forward primers for TCR Vbeta segments and 13 reverse primers for TCR Jbeta segments was used. The CDR3 region of rearranged TCR beta genes was amplified from genomic DNA with a multiplex PCR assay. Amplified TCR beta libraries were sequenced as 87-base-pair reads on the Illumina HiSeq System. The source study handled its data this way. In a later analysis, 80 million or so unique TCR beta chains were counted across the 500 to 700 repertoires, and roughly 10 million of these chains were shared by at least two donors. A nearest-neighbor algorithm error-corrected the raw reads and collapsed the reads into unique sequences, merging closely related sequences to remove PCR and sequencing errors. V, D and J gene segments were assigned by aligning CDR3 sequences to IMGT reference sequences. For a sequence to be retained, a match of at least six nucleotides was required to both a V gene segment and a J gene segment. Rearrangements were called productive when the CDR3 lacked stop codons and stayed in frame with V and J; all others were non-productive. CDR3 was defined by IMGT convention, running from the second conserved V-encoded cysteine to the conserved J-encoded phenylalanine. The earlier analysis of 550 to 650 of the donors excluded any sequence lacking an unambiguous match to a single V gene segment. In an earlier analysis of 587 of the donors, V segments were called functional above 56.7% productive rearrangements and were called segregating when the between-donor standard deviation exceeded 5%. A statistical classification framework was developed to diagnose cytomegalovirus status using the catalog of TCR beta chain sequences. In a later analysis, V and J genes were assigned by comparing TCR nucleotide sequences against IMGT/GENE-DB human TR gene sequences. The TCRdist pipeline was used in a later analysis to assign CDR3 sequences and most-parsimonious VDJ recombination scenarios. In a later analysis, every TCR beta chain was defined by the combination of its CDR3 amino acid sequence and its V-gene family, and reads without a unique V-gene family were dropped. In a later analysis, several hundred highly shared, low-generation-probability nucleotide sequences were removed to address suspected cross-contamination and a sequencing artifact. For each public chain, a later analysis derived a clonal expansion index from normalized ranks of inferred template counts within each repertoire. Generation probabilities in a later analysis came from a VDJ recombination model fitted to out-of-frame rearrangements, and those results were checked against IGoR. In a later analysis, hypergeometric tests were used to score TCR-TCR, TCR-HLA and TCR-CMV co-occurrence, with a repertoire-size bias correction applied to TCR pairs. A later analysis estimated false discovery rates by permuting HLA or CMV assignments 20 times. In a later analysis, co-occurring TCRs were grouped using DBSCAN, and TCRdist sequence similarity was added for clustering within HLA-allele-positive subsets. Repertoires with fewer than 30,000 or more than 120,000 public chains, plus five repertoires with anomalous nucleotide sharing, were excluded from co-occurrence clustering. TCRdb took this table from immuneACCESS and kept in-frame rearrangements with V and J called. Such tables lack part of the clones; where checked against another copy, unresolved V genes explain under half of the gap, and the rest is unexplained. V and J calls and clone size are those listed in that table; D and trimming were worked out from the DNA. Counted in this sample were about 200,000 clones; more than 75% of them appeared once. 6.5% of the sample lies in the top ten.

CDR1 PRHDT and CDR2 FYEKMQ were looked up in the germline V gene (reference sequence). The CDR3 holds 16 amino acids from the cysteine to the phenylalanine. CDR3 DNA only is kept here, 48 bases in frame from base 1. The junction shows trimming of 5 bases on V and 4 bases on J, and the gene matches do not reach 10 bases of it. This clonotype was obtained from a woman between 50 and 59 years old in good health and CMV-seropositive. Recombination joined TRBV13 with TRBJ2-2; the central 7 bases match TRBD1. Source material: PBMCs. The CDR3 region: CASSNWTGLSTGELFF. At the DNA level, the sequence is TGTGCCAGCAGCAACTGGACAGGCCTCTCCACCGGGGAGCTGTTTTTT.